A selection of T cell receptor beta chains follows, all from one sample in a study of post-analysis software for immune sequencing data. Each CDR3 protein gets one entry after TCRdb re-called the PCR reads with MiXCR. The sample yields roughly 570,000 distinct CDR3 sequences, around a third seen once. The sequencing input was blood. The receptors were gathered from a girl aged 2-17 years with multiple sclerosis. Each CDR3 is given with its conserved first and last residue. Fields, in order: J gene, clone size, V gene, D gene, CDR3 protein, CDR3 DNA. A D gene is named only where the DNA matches it firmly. Expanded clones are given a class, and other clones once, few, many or no size at all.

j_call: TRBJ1-5
clone_size: .
v_call: TRBV5-5
d_call: .
cdr3_aa: CASSPDPGNSNQPQHF
cdr3_nt: TGTGCCAGCAGCCCGGACCCGGGAAATAGCAATCAGCCCCAGCATTTT

j_call: TRBJ1-2
clone_size: .
v_call: TRBV20-1
d_call: .
cdr3_aa: CSATGSRGYTF
cdr3_nt: TGCAGTGCTACAGGGTCGAGGGGCTACACCTTC

j_call: TRBJ2-5
clone_size: .
v_call: TRBV5-5
d_call: .
cdr3_aa: CASSLATTGQETQYF
cdr3_nt: TGTGCCAGCAGCTTGGCCACGACAGGCCAAGAGACCCAGTACTTC

j_call: TRBJ2-1
clone_size: .
v_call: TRBV11-2
d_call: TRBD2
cdr3_aa: CASNPLAGGYNEQFF
cdr3_nt: TGTGCCAGCAACCCTCTAGCGGGGGGTTACAATGAGCAGTTCTTC

j_call: TRBJ2-2
clone_size: .
v_call: TRBV7-2
d_call: TRBD2
cdr3_aa: CASSLVRLAGSGELFF
cdr3_nt: TGTGCCAGCAGCTTAGTCCGACTAGCGGGGTCCGGGGAGCTGTTTTTT

j_call: TRBJ1-2
clone_size: .
v_call: TRBV19
d_call: .
cdr3_aa: CASSGTISETSYGYTF
cdr3_nt: TGTGCCAGTAGTGGGACAATCTCGGAGACCTCCTATGGCTACACCTTC

j_call: TRBJ2-3
clone_size: .
v_call: TRBV20-1
d_call: .
cdr3_aa: CSARDGVARDTQYF
cdr3_nt: TGCAGTGCTAGAGATGGCGTTGCAAGAGATACGCAGTATTTT

j_call: TRBJ1-2
clone_size: .
v_call: TRBV28
d_call: .
cdr3_aa: CASSPGQLDTNYGYTF
cdr3_nt: TGTGCCAGCAGTCCCGGACAGCTAGATACTAACTATGGCTACACCTTC

j_call: TRBJ2-7
clone_size: .
v_call: TRBV5-1
d_call: .
cdr3_aa: CASSLVWAASYEQYF
cdr3_nt: TGCGCCAGCAGCTTGGTGTGGGCCGCGTCCTACGAGCAGTACTTC

j_call: TRBJ1-2
clone_size: .
v_call: TRBV10-3
d_call: TRBD1
cdr3_aa: CATGQADNYGYTF
cdr3_nt: TGTGCCACAGGACAGGCAGATAACTATGGCTACACCTTC

j_call: TRBJ2-1
clone_size: .
v_call: TRBV5-1
d_call: .
cdr3_aa: CASSLRGTTDNEQFF
cdr3_nt: TGCGCCAGCAGCTTGCGGGGGACAACAGACAATGAGCAGTTCTTC

j_call: TRBJ2-3
clone_size: few
v_call: TRBV5-5
d_call: .
cdr3_aa: CASSLARPDTQYF
cdr3_nt: TGTGCCAGCAGCTTGGCTAGGCCAGATACGCAGTATTTT

j_call: TRBJ2-1
clone_size: few
v_call: TRBV20-1
d_call: TRBD1
cdr3_aa: CSATDPDRPKYNEQFF
cdr3_nt: TGCAGTGCTACCGACCCGGACAGGCCGAAGTACAATGAGCAGTTCTTC

j_call: TRBJ2-7
clone_size: .
v_call: TRBV5-6
d_call: .
cdr3_aa: CASSLVRGYSYEQYF
cdr3_nt: TGTGCCAGCAGCTTGGTCCGGGGGTACTCCTACGAGCAGTACTTC

j_call: TRBJ1-5
clone_size: .
v_call: TRBV6-5
d_call: .
cdr3_aa: CASSYPGHELGRNQPQHF
cdr3_nt: TGTGCCAGCAGTTACCCGGGTCACGAGCTGGGGCGCAATCAGCCCCAGCATTTT

j_call: TRBJ1-6
clone_size: .
v_call: TRBV12-3/TRBV12-4
d_call: TRBD1
cdr3_aa: CASSLMTGRSYNSPLHF
cdr3_nt: TGTGCCAGCAGTTTAATGACAGGGAGGTCCTATAATTCACCCCTCCACTTT

j_call: TRBJ2-5
clone_size: few
v_call: TRBV12-3/TRBV12-4
d_call: .
cdr3_aa: CASSLDPGAETQYF
cdr3_nt: TGTGCCAGCAGTTTAGATCCAGGGGCAGAGACCCAGTACTTC

j_call: TRBJ1-6
clone_size: .
v_call: TRBV7-9
d_call: TRBD1
cdr3_aa: CASSHKTGGPIYNSPLHF
cdr3_nt: TGTGCCAGCAGTCACAAGACAGGGGGCCCTATCTATAATTCACCCCTCCACTTT

j_call: TRBJ1-5
clone_size: .
v_call: TRBV6-5
d_call: .
cdr3_aa: CASSYSEGYQPQHF
cdr3_nt: TGTGCCAGCAGTTACTCTGAAGGCTATCAGCCCCAGCATTTT

j_call: TRBJ2-1
clone_size: few
v_call: TRBV7-2
d_call: .
cdr3_aa: CASSLGSLGEQFF
cdr3_nt: TGTGCCAGCAGCTTAGGAAGCTTGGGGGAGCAGTTCTTC

j_call: TRBJ2-1
clone_size: .
v_call: TRBV20-1
d_call: .
cdr3_aa: CSANQPGQGGSNEQFF
cdr3_nt: TGCAGTGCCAATCAGCCGGGGCAGGGGGGTAGCAATGAGCAGTTCTTC

j_call: TRBJ2-1
clone_size: many
v_call: TRBV13
d_call: TRBD2
cdr3_aa: CASSTISGGAGNEQFF
cdr3_nt: TGTGCCAGCAGCACAATCAGCGGGGGGGCCGGCAATGAGCAGTTCTTC

j_call: TRBJ1-2
clone_size: few
v_call: TRBV15
d_call: .
cdr3_aa: CATSTGQLTLANYGYTF
cdr3_nt: TGTGCCACCAGCACTGGGCAGCTGACCCTAGCTAACTATGGCTACACCTTC

j_call: TRBJ1-2
clone_size: .
v_call: TRBV7-8
d_call: .
cdr3_aa: CASSLDGRDDGYTF
cdr3_nt: TGTGCCAGCAGCTTAGATGGCAGGGACGATGGCTACACCTTC

j_call: TRBJ2-7
clone_size: .
v_call: TRBV12-3/TRBV12-4
d_call: .
cdr3_aa: CASSLGGARISYEQYF
cdr3_nt: TGTGCCAGCAGTTTAGGGGGGGCGCGGATTTCCTACGAGCAGTACTTC

j_call: TRBJ1-4
clone_size: .
v_call: TRBV29-1
d_call: .
cdr3_aa: CSVERTQGKLFF
cdr3_nt: TGCAGCGTTGAGCGCACCCAAGGAAAACTGTTTTTT

j_call: TRBJ1-6
clone_size: .
v_call: TRBV10-3
d_call: .
cdr3_aa: CAISGSGQPSSYNSPLHF
cdr3_nt: TGTGCCATCAGTGGGTCGGGACAACCGAGCTCCTATAATTCACCCCTCCACTTT

j_call: TRBJ2-7
clone_size: many
v_call: TRBV27
d_call: .
cdr3_aa: CASSPGLAAYEQYF
cdr3_nt: TGTGCCAGCAGCCCCGGACTGGCCGCCTACGAGCAGTACTTC

j_call: TRBJ1-1
clone_size: .
v_call: TRBV12-3/TRBV12-4
d_call: .
cdr3_aa: CASSSPPGAGVIYEAFF
cdr3_nt: TGTGCCAGCAGCAGCCCCCCTGGAGCCGGGGTGATTTATGAAGCTTTCTTT

j_call: TRBJ1-2
clone_size: .
v_call: TRBV9
d_call: .
cdr3_aa: CASSAGDELLGYTF
cdr3_nt: TGTGCCAGCAGCGCCGGGGACGAACTATTAGGCTACACCTTC

j_call: TRBJ2-3
clone_size: .
v_call: TRBV5-6
d_call: TRBD2
cdr3_aa: CASSLRGPGREQNPDTQYF
cdr3_nt: TGTGCCAGCAGCTTAAGAGGGCCGGGGAGGGAGCAGAACCCAGATACGCAGTATTTT

j_call: TRBJ2-1
clone_size: few
v_call: TRBV6-2/TRBV6-3
d_call: .
cdr3_aa: CASSSSSFINEQFF
cdr3_nt: TGTGCCAGCAGTTCCTCTTCCTTTATCAATGAGCAGTTCTTC

j_call: TRBJ2-5
clone_size: .
v_call: TRBV20-1
d_call: .
cdr3_aa: CSARAGTRQETQYF
cdr3_nt: TGCAGTGCTAGAGCTGGGACTCGTCAAGAGACCCAGTACTTC

j_call: TRBJ1-1
clone_size: .
v_call: TRBV29-1
d_call: TRBD1
cdr3_aa: CSVTQTQGASEAFF
cdr3_nt: TGCAGCGTTACCCAGACACAGGGGGCTTCTGAAGCTTTCTTT

j_call: TRBJ1-2
clone_size: .
v_call: TRBV5-1
d_call: .
cdr3_aa: CASSLSRRTYGYTF
cdr3_nt: TGCGCCAGCAGCTTGAGCAGGAGGACCTATGGCTACACCTTC

j_call: TRBJ1-5
clone_size: few
v_call: TRBV12-3/TRBV12-4
d_call: .
cdr3_aa: CASSFNRGGSNQPQHF
cdr3_nt: TGTGCCAGCAGTTTTAACCGGGGAGGAAGCAATCAGCCCCAGCATTTT

j_call: TRBJ2-3
clone_size: .
v_call: TRBV5-1
d_call: TRBD1
cdr3_aa: CASSADRVADTQYF
cdr3_nt: TGCGCCAGCAGCGCGGACAGGGTCGCAGATACGCAGTATTTT

j_call: TRBJ1-2
clone_size: few
v_call: TRBV11-2
d_call: .
cdr3_aa: CASSERTPGGYTF
cdr3_nt: TGTGCCAGCAGCGAGCGGACTCCAGGTGGCTACACCTTC

j_call: TRBJ2-3
clone_size: few
v_call: TRBV20-1
d_call: .
cdr3_aa: CSVFGRTTDTQYF
cdr3_nt: TGCAGTGTTTTTGGGCGGACCACAGATACGCAGTATTTT

j_call: TRBJ2-7
clone_size: .
v_call: TRBV20-1
d_call: TRBD2
cdr3_aa: CSAITPRGLAVPYEQYF
cdr3_nt: TGCAGTGCCATAACCCCCCGTGGGCTAGCGGTCCCCTACGAGCAGTACTTC

j_call: TRBJ2-5
clone_size: .
v_call: TRBV20-1
d_call: .
cdr3_aa: CSASFSAGTQETQYF
cdr3_nt: TGCAGTGCTAGTTTCTCGGCAGGGACCCAAGAGACCCAGTACTTC

j_call: TRBJ2-5
clone_size: .
v_call: TRBV5-1
d_call: TRBD1
cdr3_aa: CASSFYSGGASDNEQYF
cdr3_nt: TGCGCCAGCAGCTTCTATTCAGGGGGCGCGAGTGACAATGAGCAGTACTTC